This TCR beta chain was recovered during a study of T cells in Graves' hyperthyroidism and ophthalmopathy. The study, taken as a whole, reports: Blood also held most thyroid clonotypes expanded beyond 0.001. In the analysis, a 13 V-J model separated ophthalmopathy from stable hyperthyroidism.

Hyperthyroidism had been newly diagnosed in patients aged 18 to 65, and its duration was under 2 months. PBMCs came from around 10 ml fresh peripheral blood. TCR beta CDR3 region amplification was performed from RNA transcripts. First-round RT-PCR targeting the TCR CDR3 was performed with the HTBI primer set. MiXCR, applied by TCRdb to the multiplex PCR reads, yields one record per CDR3 protein. In the table there are roughly 700,000 distinct CDR3 sequences, 17% of which are singletons. On this clonotype itself: Its antigen is still unknown.

Unmatched junction bases numbered 12, after V lost 5 bases and J lost 7 bases. This CDR3 is 16 amino acids long. The germline V gene has CDR1 LNHDA and CDR2 SQIVND (reference sequence). This chain links TRBV19 with TRBJ2-1, with TRBD2 matching 9 bases. This receptor was obtained from a man aged 50-60 years with Graves' hyperthyroidism. The sequencing sample was made of blood. CDR3 bases: TGTGCCAGTAGTTCCGGGACTAGCCGTCTTGCAAATGAGCAGTTCTTC. It is translated as CASSSGTSRLANEQFF. Full variable domain (remainder filled in from reference TRBV19 and TRBJ2-1): DGGITQSPKYLFRKEGQNVTLSCEQNLNHDAMYWYRQDPGQGLRLIYYSQIVNDFQKGDIAEGYSVSREKKESFPLTVTSAQKNPTAFYLCASSSGTSRLANEQFFGPGTRLTVL.